This T cell receptor (beta chain) was sequenced for a study of graft-versus-host responses after intestinal transplantation. Study-level background: Transplants given to recipients were multivisceral, liver-intestinal, or isolated intestinal. Each patient got anti-thymocyte globulin induction, then tacrolimus and steroids for approximately three years.

Clones were read by immunoSEQ multiplex PCR, and TCRdb kept only the in-frame ones, dropping some. The table has approximately 82,000 clones, approximately 95% seen once. Germline V gene lookup returns CDR1 SQVTM and CDR2 ANQGSEA. The CDR3 sequence is 17 residues long. Trimming cost V 6 bases and J 2 bases; bases outside gene matches: 8. As concerns this clone: What it binds is not known.

The TCR sequence derives from a human donor who was the organ donor for an intestinal transplant. The sequencing here drew on unstimulated CD8+ T cells sorted from spleen or lymph node cells, taken before transplant. The rearrangement joins TRBV29-1 to TRBJ2-1; TRBD2 matches at 15 bases. The CDR3 nucleotides read TGCAGCGTCATAGGACTAGCGGGAGGGCCGGCCTACAATGAGCAGTTCTTC. It translates to CSVIGLAGGPAYNEQFF.